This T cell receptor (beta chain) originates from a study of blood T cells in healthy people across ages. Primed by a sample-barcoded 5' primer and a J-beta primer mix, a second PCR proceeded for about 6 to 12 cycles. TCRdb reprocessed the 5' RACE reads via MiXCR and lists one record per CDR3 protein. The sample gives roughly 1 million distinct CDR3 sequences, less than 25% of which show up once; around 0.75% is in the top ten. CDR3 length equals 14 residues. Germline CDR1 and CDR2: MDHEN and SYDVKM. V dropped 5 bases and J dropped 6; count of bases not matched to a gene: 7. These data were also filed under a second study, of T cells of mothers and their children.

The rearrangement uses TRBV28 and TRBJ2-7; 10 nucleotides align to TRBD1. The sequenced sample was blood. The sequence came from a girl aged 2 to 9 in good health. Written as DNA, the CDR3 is TGTGCCAGCAGTCGACAGGGGGCGTCGGGCGAGCAGTACTTC. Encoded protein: CASSRQGASGEQYF.